The TCR beta chain described here comes from a study of blood T cell repertoires in COVID-19. Across the study: Both acute and convalescent COVID-19 samples were obtained from the United States, Italy and Spain. PBMCs, B-cell-depleted T cells, or T cells were the source of the cDNA or gDNA that made up the material.

Per the original methods: Reference gene primer amplification gave nucleated cell count estimates. TCRdb's copy holds only in-frame clones and misses some; the assay was immunoSEQ multiplex PCR. Clone size and V and J calls were adopted from that table, with D and trimming inferred from the DNA. The table lists roughly 73,000 clones, roughly 76% of them singletons, with 20% to 25% in the top ten. The CDR3 runs to 15 residues. CDR1 LGHDT and CDR2 YNNKEL come from the germline V gene (reference sequence). The ends lost 4 bases at V and 6 bases at J; junction bases unmatched: 7. Sequencing was done on a sample of peripheral blood. This receptor was identified in a woman in her 70s with acute or convalescent COVID-19. The chain employs TRBV3-1 (or the pseudogene TRBV3-2) and TRBJ2-2, with TRBD1 matching 8 bases. The CDR3 protein is CASSPRTGSAGELFF. The DNA for the CDR3 is TGTGCCAGCAGCCCCCGGACAGGGAGCGCCGGGGAGCTGTTTTTT.